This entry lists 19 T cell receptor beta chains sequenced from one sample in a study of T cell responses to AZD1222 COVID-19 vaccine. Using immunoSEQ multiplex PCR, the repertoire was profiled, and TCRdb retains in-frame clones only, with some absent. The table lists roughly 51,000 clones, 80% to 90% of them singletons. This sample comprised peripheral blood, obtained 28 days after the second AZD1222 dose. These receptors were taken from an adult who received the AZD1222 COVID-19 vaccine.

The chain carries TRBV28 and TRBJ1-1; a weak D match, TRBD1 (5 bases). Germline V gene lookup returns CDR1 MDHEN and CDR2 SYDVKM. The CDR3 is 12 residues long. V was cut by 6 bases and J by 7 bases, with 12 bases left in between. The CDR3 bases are TGTGCCAGCAGCCCCGACAGTTATGAAGCTTTCTTT. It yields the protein CASSPDSYEAFF.

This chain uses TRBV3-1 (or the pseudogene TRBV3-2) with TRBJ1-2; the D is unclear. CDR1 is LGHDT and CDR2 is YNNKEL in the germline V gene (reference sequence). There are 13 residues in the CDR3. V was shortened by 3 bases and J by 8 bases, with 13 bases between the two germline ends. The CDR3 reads CASSQDVRTGYTF. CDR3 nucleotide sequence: TGTGCCAGCAGCCAGGACGTTCGCACCGGCTACACCTTC.

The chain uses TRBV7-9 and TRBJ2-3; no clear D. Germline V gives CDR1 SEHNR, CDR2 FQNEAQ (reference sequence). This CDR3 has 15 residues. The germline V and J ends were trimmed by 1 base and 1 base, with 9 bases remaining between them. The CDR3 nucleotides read TGTGCCAGCAGCTTAGGTTCGGCCGGCACAGATACGCAGTATTTT. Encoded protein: CASSLGSAGTDTQYF.

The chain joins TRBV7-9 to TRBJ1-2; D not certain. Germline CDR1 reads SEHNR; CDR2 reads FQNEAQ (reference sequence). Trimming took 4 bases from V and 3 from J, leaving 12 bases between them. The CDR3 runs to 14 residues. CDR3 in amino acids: CASSSYRVHYGYTF. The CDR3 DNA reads TGTGCCAGCAGCTCTTACCGGGTGCACTATGGCTACACCTTC.

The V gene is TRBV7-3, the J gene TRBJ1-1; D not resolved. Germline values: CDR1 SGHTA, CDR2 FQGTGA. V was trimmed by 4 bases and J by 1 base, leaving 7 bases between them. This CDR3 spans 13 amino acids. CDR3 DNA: TGTGCCAGCAGCTCGACCCCGAACACTGAAGCTTTCTTT. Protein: CASSSTPNTEAFF.

The CDR3 here is CASSLMGGGGGETQYF. The CDR3 DNA sequence: TGTGCCAGCAGCTTAATGGGGGGCGGGGGCGGAGAGACCCAGTACTTC. The chain has TRBV7-9 and TRBJ2-5, with D possibly being TRBD2 (7 bases). Germline loops: CDR1 SEHNR, CDR2 FQNEAQ (reference sequence). The CDR3 is made up of 16 amino acids. V lost 2 bases and J lost 4, with 17 bases in between.

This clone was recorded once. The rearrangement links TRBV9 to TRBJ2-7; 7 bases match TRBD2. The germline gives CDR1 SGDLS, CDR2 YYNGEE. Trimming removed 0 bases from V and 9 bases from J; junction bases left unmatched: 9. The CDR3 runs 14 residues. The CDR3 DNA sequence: TGTGCCAGCAGCGTAGAGACTTGGGGAGGGCGGCAGTACTTC. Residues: CASSVETWGGRQYF.

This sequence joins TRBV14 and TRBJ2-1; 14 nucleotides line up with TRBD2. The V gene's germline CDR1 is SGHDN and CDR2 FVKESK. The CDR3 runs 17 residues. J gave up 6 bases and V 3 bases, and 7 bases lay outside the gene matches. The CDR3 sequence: CASSQSMGLAGVNEQFF. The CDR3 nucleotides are TGTGCCAGCAGCCAGTCGATGGGACTAGCGGGAGTCAATGAGCAGTTCTTC.

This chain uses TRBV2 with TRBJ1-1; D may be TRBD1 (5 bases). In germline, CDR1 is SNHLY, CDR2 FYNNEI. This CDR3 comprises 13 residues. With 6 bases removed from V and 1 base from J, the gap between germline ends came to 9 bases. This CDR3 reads CASSLGGNTEAFF. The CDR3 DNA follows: TGTGCCAGCAGCCTGGGGGGGAACACTGAAGCTTTCTTT. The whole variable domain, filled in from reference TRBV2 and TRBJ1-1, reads EPEVTQTPSHQVTQMGQEVILRCVPISNHLYFYWYRQILGQKVEFLVSFYNNEISEKSEIFDDQFSVERPDGSNFTLKIRSTKLEDSAMYFCASSLGGNTEAFFGQGTRLTVV.

The CDR3 coding sequence is TGTGCCAGTAGCTCCCAACGCGGGTCTGGAAACACCATATATTTT. Its translation is CASSSQRGSGNTIYF. This chain connects TRBV19 to TRBJ1-3; unclear D gene. From germline, CDR1 is LNHDA and CDR2 SQIVND (reference sequence). Between the trimmed V and J ends, which lost 6 bases and 1 base, there was a span of 13 bases. The CDR3 length is 15 residues.

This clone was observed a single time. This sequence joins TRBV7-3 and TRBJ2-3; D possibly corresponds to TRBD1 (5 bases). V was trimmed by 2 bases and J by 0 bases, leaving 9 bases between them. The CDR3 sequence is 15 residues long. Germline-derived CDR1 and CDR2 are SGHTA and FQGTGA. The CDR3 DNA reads TGTGCCAGCAGCTTATCAGGGTTGAGCACAGATACGCAGTATTTT. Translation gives CASSLSGLSTDTQYF.

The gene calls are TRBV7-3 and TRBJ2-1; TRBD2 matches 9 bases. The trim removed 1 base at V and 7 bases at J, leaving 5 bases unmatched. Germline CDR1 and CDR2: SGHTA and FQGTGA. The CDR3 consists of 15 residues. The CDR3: CASSLMAGGVNEQFF. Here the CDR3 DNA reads TGTGCCAGCAGCTTAATGGCGGGAGGGGTGAATGAGCAGTTCTTC.

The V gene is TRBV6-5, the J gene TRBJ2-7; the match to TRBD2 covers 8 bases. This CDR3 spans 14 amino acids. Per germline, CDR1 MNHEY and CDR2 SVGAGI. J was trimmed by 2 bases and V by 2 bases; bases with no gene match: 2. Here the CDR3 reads CASSYTSGPYEQYF. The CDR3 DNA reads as TGTGCCAGCAGTTACACTAGCGGACCCTACGAGCAGTACTTC.

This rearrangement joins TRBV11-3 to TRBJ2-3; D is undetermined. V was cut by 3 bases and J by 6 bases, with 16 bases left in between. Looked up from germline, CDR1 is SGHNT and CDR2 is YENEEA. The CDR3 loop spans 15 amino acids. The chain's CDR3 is CASSFLGSRSDTQYF. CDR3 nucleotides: TGTGCCAGCAGCTTCCTGGGGTCTCGTTCGGATACGCAGTATTTT.

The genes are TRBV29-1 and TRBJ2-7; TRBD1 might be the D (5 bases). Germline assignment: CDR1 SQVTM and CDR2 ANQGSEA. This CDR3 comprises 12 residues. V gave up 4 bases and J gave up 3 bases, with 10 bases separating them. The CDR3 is CSVGAGFYEQYF. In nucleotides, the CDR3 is TGCAGCGTTGGGGCAGGGTTCTACGAGCAGTACTTC.

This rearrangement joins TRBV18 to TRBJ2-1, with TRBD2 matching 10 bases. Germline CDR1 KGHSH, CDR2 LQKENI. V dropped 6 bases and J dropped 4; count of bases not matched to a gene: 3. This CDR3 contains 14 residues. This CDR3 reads CASSGLASYNEQFF. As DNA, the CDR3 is TGTGCCAGCTCGGGACTAGCGAGTTACAATGAGCAGTTCTTC.

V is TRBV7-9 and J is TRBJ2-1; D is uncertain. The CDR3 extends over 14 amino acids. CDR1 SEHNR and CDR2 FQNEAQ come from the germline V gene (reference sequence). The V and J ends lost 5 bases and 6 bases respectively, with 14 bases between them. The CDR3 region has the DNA TGTGCCAGCAGCGGCGGCCCGAGGAGCAATGAGCAGTTCTTC. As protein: CASSGGPRSNEQFF. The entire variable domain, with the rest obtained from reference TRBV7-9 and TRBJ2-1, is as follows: DTGVSQNPRHKITKRGQNVTFRCDPISEHNRLYWYRQTLGQGPEFLTYFQNEAQLEKSRLLSDRFSAERPKGSFSTLEIQRTEQGDSAMYLCASSGGPRSNEQFFGPGTRLTVL.

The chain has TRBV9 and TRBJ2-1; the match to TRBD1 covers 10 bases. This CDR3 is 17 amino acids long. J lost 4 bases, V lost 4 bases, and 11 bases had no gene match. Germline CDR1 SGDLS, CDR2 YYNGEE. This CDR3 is CASSPGTGDLGYNEQFF. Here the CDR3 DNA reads TGTGCCAGCAGCCCCGGGACAGGGGACCTTGGGTACAATGAGCAGTTCTTC.

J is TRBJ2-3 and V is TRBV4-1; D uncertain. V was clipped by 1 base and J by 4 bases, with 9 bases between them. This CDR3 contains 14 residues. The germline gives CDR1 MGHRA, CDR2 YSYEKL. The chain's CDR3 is CASSQAGGPDTQYF. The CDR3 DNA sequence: TGCGCCAGCAGCCAAGCTGGTGGGCCAGATACGCAGTATTTT.